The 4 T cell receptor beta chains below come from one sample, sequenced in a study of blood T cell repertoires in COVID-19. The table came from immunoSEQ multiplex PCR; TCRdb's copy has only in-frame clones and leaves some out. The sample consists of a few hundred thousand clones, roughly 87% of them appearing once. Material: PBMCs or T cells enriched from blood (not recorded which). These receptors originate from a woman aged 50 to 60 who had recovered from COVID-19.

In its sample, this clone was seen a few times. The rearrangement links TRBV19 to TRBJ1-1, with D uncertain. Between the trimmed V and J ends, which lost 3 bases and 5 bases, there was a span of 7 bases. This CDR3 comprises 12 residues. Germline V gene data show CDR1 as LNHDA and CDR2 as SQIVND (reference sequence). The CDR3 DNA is TGTGCCAGTAGTATGCGCGGGACTGAAGCTTTCTTT. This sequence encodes CASSMRGTEAFF.

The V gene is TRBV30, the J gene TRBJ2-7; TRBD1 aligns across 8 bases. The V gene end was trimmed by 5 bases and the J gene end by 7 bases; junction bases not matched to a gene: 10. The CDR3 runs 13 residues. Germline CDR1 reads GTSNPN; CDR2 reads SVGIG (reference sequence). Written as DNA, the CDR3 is TGTGCCTGGGGGAACAGGGGGTCGGGGGAGCAGTACTTC. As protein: CAWGNRGSGEQYF. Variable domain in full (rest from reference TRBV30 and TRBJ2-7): SQTIHQWPATLVQPVGSPLSLECTVEGTSNPNLYWYRQAAGRGLQLLFYSVGIGQISSEVPQNLSASRPQDRQFILSSKKLLLSDSGFYLCAWGNRGSGEQYFGPGTRLTVT.

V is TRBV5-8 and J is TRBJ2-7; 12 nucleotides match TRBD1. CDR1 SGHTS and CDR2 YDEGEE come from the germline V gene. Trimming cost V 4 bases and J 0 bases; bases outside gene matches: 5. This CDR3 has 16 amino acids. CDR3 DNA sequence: TGTGCCAGCAGCAGACCGGGACAGGGGGCCTCCTACGAGCAGTACTTC. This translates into CASSRPGQGASYEQYF.

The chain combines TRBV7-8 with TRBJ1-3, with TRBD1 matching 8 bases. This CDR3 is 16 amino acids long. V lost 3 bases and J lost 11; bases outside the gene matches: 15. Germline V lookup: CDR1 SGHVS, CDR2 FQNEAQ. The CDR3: CASSLFSGQAQYSIYF. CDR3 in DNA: TGTGCCAGCAGCTTGTTCTCGGGACAGGCTCAATATTCCATATATTTT.